This TCR beta chain comes out of a study of blood T cell repertoires in COVID-19 (dated by TCRdb to the early 2020s). Describing the broader study: Samples covering the acute and convalescent phases of COVID-19 were provided by collaborators in the United States, Italy and Spain. The material from the prospective study consisted of cDNA or gDNA derived from T cells, B-cell-depleted T cells, or PBMCs. Deeply sampled blood TCRbeta repertoires from subjects exposed to, actively infected with, or recovered from COVID-19 were included in the dataset. A freely available public database, intended as a resource for researchers studying the immune response to SARS-CoV-2, is where the repertoires were released. Samples came from the ongoing ImmuneRACE study (first 160 participants) plus 1,254 subjects from 6 global collaborators. The sample metadata nearly always contained a de-identified subject ID, COVID-19 status, age in years and sex. Where available, HLA class I and class II types were taken from metadata supplied by the sample provider and were not determined by assay-based typing. Broader findings and caveats from the paper: The amount of clinical and demographic metadata varied by source and participant and was provided uncurated.

TCRbeta CDR3 regions were amplified from genomic DNA using the immunoSEQ Assay, a bias-controlled multiplex PCR. The published analysis was carried out like this. The number of nucleated cells in each sample was estimated by amplification of reference gene primers within the assay. To quantify the absolute abundance of each unique TCRbeta CDR3 rearrangement, sequence reads were collapsed and filtered. Productive Simpson clonality was computed per sample as the square root of Simpson's diversity index over productive rearrangements. This immuneACCESS table, as held by TCRdb, lists in-frame sequences with V and J called but not all clones. Of the missing ones, under half trace to an unresolved V gene in checked studies; the others have no known cause. The DNA gave D and trimming, while V, J and clone size come from that table. The sample table contains around 55,000 clones; only one count was recorded for over 75% of them. In total, the top ten clones hold approximately 15% of the sample.

The germline V gene specifies SQVTM as CDR1 and ANQGSEA as CDR2. V lost 2 bases and J lost 8 bases, and the count of bases not matched to a germline gene is 22. CDR3 length: 18 amino acids, cysteine to phenylalanine. Just CDR3 DNA is preserved here, 54 bases in frame from base 1. In the case of this clone: This clone's antigen is unknown. Within one base of it there is no much larger clone, and no base qualities were kept.

The collaborating institutions used their own protocols to collect whole blood in K2EDTA tubes. For TCRbeta analysis, collaborators shipped samples as frozen whole blood, isolated PBMCs, or DNA extracted from either of those sample types. Sequencing was carried out using peripheral blood. This sequence originates from a human donor with active COVID-19. The donor label of this sample is uncertain. The V and J genes are TRBV29-1 and TRBJ1-2, with TRBD1 identical over 8 junction bases. The CDR3 sequence is CSVEIWEGDRPFVDGYTF. The nucleotide sequence reads TGCAGCGTTGAAATATGGGAAGGGGACAGGCCCTTTGTTGACGGCTACACCTTC.